This T cell receptor beta chain was sequenced for a study of cytomegalovirus exposure and HLA in healthy donors. It was with 60 Vbeta and 13 Jbeta primers that the PCR ran. Generated by immunoSEQ multiplex PCR, the TCRdb table keeps only in-frame clones and is missing some. The profile shows 75,000 to 90,000 clones, around 85% of them singletons. Only one count was recorded for this clone. CDR3 length: 18 amino acids. Trimming stripped 6 bases from V and 2 bases from J, with 22 bases between. Germline V gene sequence: CDR1 MNHNS, CDR2 SASEGT. Donors showed nominal health when sampled, although they likely had unrecorded immune exposures.

Sequencing used PBMCs. This sequence originates from a man aged 40-55 years in good health and CMV-seropositive. This chain joins TRBV6-1 and TRBJ2-2, with D possibly being TRBD2 (6 bases). In nucleotides, the CDR3 is TGTGCCAGCAGAGAATTCCCCCCGTGGAGGGCCAACACCGGGGAGCTGTTTTTT. Its translation is CASREFPPWRANTGELFF.